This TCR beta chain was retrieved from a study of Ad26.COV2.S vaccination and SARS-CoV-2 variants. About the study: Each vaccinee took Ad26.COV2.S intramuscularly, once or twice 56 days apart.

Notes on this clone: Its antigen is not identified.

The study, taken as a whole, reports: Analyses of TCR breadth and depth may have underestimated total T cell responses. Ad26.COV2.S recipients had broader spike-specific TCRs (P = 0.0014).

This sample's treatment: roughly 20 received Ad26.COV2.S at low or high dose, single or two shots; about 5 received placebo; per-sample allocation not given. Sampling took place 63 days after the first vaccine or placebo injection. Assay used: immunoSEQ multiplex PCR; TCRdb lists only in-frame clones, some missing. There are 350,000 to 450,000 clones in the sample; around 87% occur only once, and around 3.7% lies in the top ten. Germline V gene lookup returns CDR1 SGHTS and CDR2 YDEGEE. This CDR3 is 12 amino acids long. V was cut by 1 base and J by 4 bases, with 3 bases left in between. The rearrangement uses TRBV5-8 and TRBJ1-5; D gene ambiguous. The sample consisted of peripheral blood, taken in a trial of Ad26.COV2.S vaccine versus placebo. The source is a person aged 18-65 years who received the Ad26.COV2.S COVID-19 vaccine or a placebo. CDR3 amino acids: CASSLNNQPQHF. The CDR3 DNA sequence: TGTGCCAGCAGCTTGAATAATCAGCCCCAGCATTTT.